These 25 T cell receptor beta chains were sequenced from one sample in a study of long-term antiretroviral therapy in people with HIV. Version v3.0 of the immunoSEQ assay ran at survey level. This table comes from immunoSEQ multiplex PCR, and its TCRdb copy is limited to in-frame clones, with some not included. This table holds 25,000 to 30,000 clones, around 86% found once. The material was unsorted PBMCs, obtained roughly 2.6 years after starting antiretroviral therapy. These receptors came from a man aged 40-55 years with HIV.

The chain carries TRBV6-4 and TRBJ1-1; the D is unclear. The CDR3 totals 13 residues. V lost 3 bases and J lost 3, with 8 bases in between. Germline loops: CDR1 MRHNA, CDR2 SNTAGT. In nucleotides, the CDR3 is TGTGCCAGCAGTGATCGTCGAGACACTGAAGCTTTCTTT. Translating gives CASSDRRDTEAFF.

This chain uses TRBV7-9 with TRBJ1-1, with TRBD1 as a possible D gene (5 bases). The germline CDR1 and CDR2 sequences are SEHNR and FQNEAQ (reference sequence). V was shortened by 4 bases and J by 0 bases, with 9 bases between the two germline ends. The CDR3 spans 14 residues. CDR3 region: CASSWDSMNTEAFF. CDR3 DNA: TGTGCCAGCAGCTGGGACTCCATGAACACTGAAGCTTTCTTT.

The chain is built from TRBV13 and TRBJ2-3; 7 nucleotides line up with TRBD1. Germline-derived CDR1 and CDR2 are PRHDT and FYEKMQ (reference sequence). The CDR3 extends over 14 amino acids. With 0 bases clipped from V and 6 bases from J, the junction kept 3 bases outside the gene matches. CDR3 DNA sequence: TGTGCCAGCAGCTTAGGAGGGGGCAGGGATACGCAGTATTTT. Its translation: CASSLGGGRDTQYF.

The chain employs TRBV11-2 and TRBJ2-7; 7 bases agree with TRBD2. Germline loops: CDR1 SGHAT, CDR2 FQNNGV. V was clipped by 5 bases and J by 5 bases; unmatched bases: 9. The CDR3 sequence is 14 residues long. CDR3 amino acids: CASSLWWEGHEQYF. CDR3 DNA: TGTGCCAGCAGCCTCTGGTGGGAGGGGCACGAGCAGTACTTC. Combining the CDR3 with reference TRBV11-2 and TRBJ2-7 gives the whole variable domain EAGVAQSPRYKIIEKRQSVAFWCNPISGHATLYWYQQILGQGPKLLIQFQNNGVVDDSQLPKDRFSAERLKGVDSTLKIQPAKLEDSAVYLCASSLWWEGHEQYFGPGTRLTVT.

V and J are TRBV5-1 and TRBJ2-7; tentatively, D is TRBD2 (7 bases). Germline CDR1 reads SGHRS; CDR2 reads YFSETQ. V lost 0 bases to trimming and J lost 2 bases, with 12 bases between them. This CDR3 is built from 15 residues. The CDR3 DNA is TGCGCCAGCAGCTTGGAGCAGGGGACTACCTACGAGCAGTACTTC. The encoded protein is CASSLEQGTTYEQYF.

This chain links TRBV4-1 with TRBJ1-2, with a tentative D call TRBD1 (6 bases). The germline CDR1 and CDR2 sequences are MGHRA and YSYEKL. With 1 base removed from V and 2 bases from J, the gap between germline ends came to 11 bases. CDR3 length equals 15 residues. The CDR3 sequence: CASSQVGQKNYGYTF. Here the CDR3 DNA reads TGCGCCAGCAGCCAAGTGGGACAAAAGAACTATGGCTACACCTTC.

The genes are TRBV29-1 and TRBJ2-7; 11 bases map to TRBD2. This CDR3 comprises 13 residues. The germline V gene encodes CDR1 SQVTM and CDR2 ANQGSEA. V trimming: 4 bases; J trimming: 10 bases; junction bases outside the gene matches: 9. The CDR3 DNA sequence: TGCAGCGTTGGAGTTACTAGCGGGAGAAACCAGTACTTC. Protein: CSVGVTSGRNQYF.

The chain joins TRBV2 to TRBJ1-5, with unresolved D. This CDR3 has 13 amino acids. Germline CDR1 reads SNHLY; CDR2 reads FYNNEI. Trimming shortened V by 1 base and J by 7 bases, and 8 bases separated the two germline ends. CDR3 coding DNA: TGTGCCAGCAGTGAAGAGGCAGAACAGCCCCAGCATTTT. Translated: CASSEEAEQPQHF.

This chain connects TRBV30 to TRBJ2-5, with 9 bases identical to TRBD2. The trim removed 0 bases at V and 5 bases at J, leaving 7 bases unmatched. Germline V gene lookup returns CDR1 GTSNPN and CDR2 SVGIG (reference sequence). CDR3 size: 15 residues. The CDR3 nucleotides read TGTGCCTGGAGTGTGCCTAGCGGGAACTCGGAGACCCAGTACTTC. This encodes CAWSVPSGNSETQYF. Full variable domain (outside the CDR3, taken from reference TRBV30 and TRBJ2-5): SQTIHQWPATLVQPVGSPLSLECTVEGTSNPNLYWYRQAAGRGLQLLFYSVGIGQISSEVPQNLSASRPQDRQFILSSKKLLLSDSGFYLCAWSVPSGNSETQYFGPGTRLLVL.

The rearrangement joins TRBV19 to TRBJ1-5; D remains ambiguous. The CDR3 loop spans 13 amino acids. Trimming took off 3 bases at V and 4 bases at J, with 7 bases between the two ends. The germline V gene has CDR1 LNHDA and CDR2 SQIVND (reference sequence). CDR3 sequence reads: CASSIPNNQPQHF. CDR3 sequence (DNA): TGTGCCAGTAGTATCCCGAATAATCAGCCCCAGCATTTT.

The gene calls are TRBV6-5 and TRBJ1-2; D not certain. The V gene's germline CDR1 is MNHEY and CDR2 SVGAGI. V was shortened by 0 bases and J by 8 bases, with 13 bases between the two germline ends. The CDR3 spans 14 residues. In DNA, the CDR3 is TGTGCCAGCAGTTACTCCGAGGGTATTCTCGGCTACACCTTC. As protein: CASSYSEGILGYTF.

The J gene is TRBJ2-2, the V gene TRBV6-1; TRBD1 might be the D (5 bases). V was pared by 4 bases and J by 6 bases, with 15 bases between. The CDR3 has 15 residues. Germline CDR1 reads MNHNS; CDR2 reads SASEGT. The chain's CDR3 is CASSAQGVGAGELFF. The DNA for the CDR3 is TGTGCCAGCAGTGCGCAGGGCGTTGGTGCCGGGGAGCTGTTTTTT.

This rearrangement joins TRBV5-4 to TRBJ2-7, with 10 nucleotides matching TRBD1. Germline trimming cut 1 base from V and 5 bases from J; bases unmatched to any gene: 6. CDR3 size: 15 residues. Germline V CDR1 and CDR2: SGHNT, YYREEE (reference sequence). CDR3 sequence reads: CASSLTGTGANEQYF. The CDR3 nucleotides are TGTGCCAGCAGCTTGACCGGGACAGGGGCAAACGAGCAGTACTTC.

The V and J genes are TRBV10-3 and TRBJ1-5; D possibly corresponds to TRBD1 (6 bases). V was trimmed by 0 bases and J by 2 bases, leaving 8 bases between them. Germline V gene sequence: CDR1 ENHRY, CDR2 SYGVKD. The CDR3 covers 15 residues. The CDR3: CAISESGGRNQPQHF. The DNA for the CDR3 is TGTGCCATCAGTGAGTCGGGGGGCCGCAATCAGCCCCAGCATTTT.

The chain employs TRBV5-4 and TRBJ1-2, with TRBD1 identical over 10 bases. The CDR3 is 16 residues long. V dropped 6 bases and J dropped 7; count of bases not matched to a gene: 15. From germline, CDR1 is SGHNT and CDR2 YYREEE (reference sequence). CDR3 region: CASTDPRDRGFLGYTF. CDR3 bases: TGTGCCAGCACCGACCCTCGGGACAGGGGATTCCTTGGCTACACCTTC.

Only a few counts were recorded for this clone. This chain uses TRBV5-4 with TRBJ2-2, with 9 bases lining up with TRBD2. The ends lost 0 bases at V and 6 bases at J; junction bases unmatched: 9. CDR3 length: 17 amino acids. Per the germline V gene, CDR1 is SGHNT and CDR2 is YYREEE (reference sequence). The CDR3 bases are TGTGCCAGCAGCTTGGGGGGGCCTAGCGGGACCGCCGGGGAGCTGTTTTTT. It yields the protein CASSLGGPSGTAGELFF.

The V and J genes are TRBV4-1 and TRBJ2-7; a possible D gene is TRBD2 (7 bases). This CDR3 contains 13 residues. V lost 3 bases to trimming and J lost 6 bases, with 12 bases between them. Germline CDR1 reads MGHRA; CDR2 reads YSYEKL. CDR3 sequence: CASSHRGGVEQYF. CDR3 DNA: TGCGCCAGCAGCCACCGCGGGGGCGTCGAGCAGTACTTC.

V usage is TRBV9 and J usage is TRBJ2-7; 7 bases are shared with TRBD2. The V and J ends lost 1 base and 5 bases, in that order; junction bases with no gene match: 9. The CDR3 contains 15 residues. Germline V gene sequence: CDR1 SGDLS, CDR2 YYNGEE. CDR3: CASSVFEVGGDEQYF. The DNA for the CDR3 is TGTGCCAGCAGCGTATTCGAGGTTGGGGGGGACGAGCAGTACTTC.

This chain joins TRBV7-9 and TRBJ1-3; a weak D match, TRBD1 (5 bases). V dropped 4 bases and J dropped 3 bases, with 10 bases sitting between them. The CDR3 totals 14 residues. Germline CDR1 and CDR2: SEHNR and FQNEAQ (reference sequence). CDR3 DNA: TGTGCCAGCAGCTCGACAGAAGGTGGAAACACCATATATTTT. As protein: CASSSTEGGNTIYF.

This chain joins TRBV27 and TRBJ2-1; D may correspond to TRBD1 or TRBD2 (5 bases each). Germline CDR1 is MNHEY and CDR2 is SMNVEV (reference sequence). The length of the CDR3 is 15 residues. Between the trimmed V and J ends, which lost 5 bases and 6 bases, there was a span of 17 bases. CDR3 DNA sequence: TGTGCCAGCAGTGCCCGGGACCAACTCACCAATGAGCAGTTCTTC. Amino acids: CASSARDQLTNEQFF.

This clone has just a few counts. The rearrangement joins TRBV10-1 to TRBJ2-7, with D tentatively TRBD2 (5 bases). Trimming left V 2 bases short and J 3 bases short, with 14 bases between. Germline CDR1 and CDR2: WNHNN and SYGVQD (reference sequence). The CDR3 loop spans 15 amino acids. Here the CDR3 DNA reads TGCGCCAGCAGTGAGCCCGGCGGGCCACACTACGAGCAGTACTTC. It encodes CASSEPGGPHYEQYF.

The genes are TRBV5-6 and TRBJ2-7, with D unresolved. The germline CDR1 and CDR2 sequences are SGHDT and YYEEEE. Trimming cost V 1 base and J 3 bases, with 11 bases left between them. The CDR3 has 14 residues. CDR3 nucleotide sequence: TGTGCCAGCAGCTTGCTGGGGAACAACTACGAGCAGTACTTC. It encodes CASSLLGNNYEQYF.

The chain combines TRBV28 with TRBJ1-2; D gene ambiguous. In germline, CDR1 is MDHEN, CDR2 SYDVKM. The CDR3 has 12 amino acids. The V end lost 3 bases, the J end lost 3 bases, and 5 bases lay between the germline ends. CDR3 sequence: CASSLADYGYTF. The CDR3 DNA sequence: TGTGCCAGCAGTTTGGCGGACTATGGCTACACCTTC.

CDR3: CASSPGQGTEKLFF. Here the CDR3 DNA reads TGTGCCAGTAGCCCGGGACAGGGGACTGAAAAACTGTTTTTT. The J gene is TRBJ1-4, the V gene TRBV19, with 10 bases fitting TRBD1. V shed 6 bases, J shed 7 bases, and the junction held 5 bases outside the gene matches. CDR1 and CDR2 (germline): LNHDA, SQIVND (reference sequence). The CDR3 spans 14 residues.

The rearrangement joins TRBV19 to TRBJ1-1; TRBD1 might be the D (5 bases). Germline CDR1 is LNHDA and CDR2 is SQIVND (reference sequence). V lost 6 bases, J lost 1 base, and 9 bases lay in between. The CDR3 is made up of 13 amino acids. The CDR3 nucleotides read TGTGCCAGTAGGTCACAGGAGAACACTGAAGCTTTCTTT. This translates into CASRSQENTEAFF.